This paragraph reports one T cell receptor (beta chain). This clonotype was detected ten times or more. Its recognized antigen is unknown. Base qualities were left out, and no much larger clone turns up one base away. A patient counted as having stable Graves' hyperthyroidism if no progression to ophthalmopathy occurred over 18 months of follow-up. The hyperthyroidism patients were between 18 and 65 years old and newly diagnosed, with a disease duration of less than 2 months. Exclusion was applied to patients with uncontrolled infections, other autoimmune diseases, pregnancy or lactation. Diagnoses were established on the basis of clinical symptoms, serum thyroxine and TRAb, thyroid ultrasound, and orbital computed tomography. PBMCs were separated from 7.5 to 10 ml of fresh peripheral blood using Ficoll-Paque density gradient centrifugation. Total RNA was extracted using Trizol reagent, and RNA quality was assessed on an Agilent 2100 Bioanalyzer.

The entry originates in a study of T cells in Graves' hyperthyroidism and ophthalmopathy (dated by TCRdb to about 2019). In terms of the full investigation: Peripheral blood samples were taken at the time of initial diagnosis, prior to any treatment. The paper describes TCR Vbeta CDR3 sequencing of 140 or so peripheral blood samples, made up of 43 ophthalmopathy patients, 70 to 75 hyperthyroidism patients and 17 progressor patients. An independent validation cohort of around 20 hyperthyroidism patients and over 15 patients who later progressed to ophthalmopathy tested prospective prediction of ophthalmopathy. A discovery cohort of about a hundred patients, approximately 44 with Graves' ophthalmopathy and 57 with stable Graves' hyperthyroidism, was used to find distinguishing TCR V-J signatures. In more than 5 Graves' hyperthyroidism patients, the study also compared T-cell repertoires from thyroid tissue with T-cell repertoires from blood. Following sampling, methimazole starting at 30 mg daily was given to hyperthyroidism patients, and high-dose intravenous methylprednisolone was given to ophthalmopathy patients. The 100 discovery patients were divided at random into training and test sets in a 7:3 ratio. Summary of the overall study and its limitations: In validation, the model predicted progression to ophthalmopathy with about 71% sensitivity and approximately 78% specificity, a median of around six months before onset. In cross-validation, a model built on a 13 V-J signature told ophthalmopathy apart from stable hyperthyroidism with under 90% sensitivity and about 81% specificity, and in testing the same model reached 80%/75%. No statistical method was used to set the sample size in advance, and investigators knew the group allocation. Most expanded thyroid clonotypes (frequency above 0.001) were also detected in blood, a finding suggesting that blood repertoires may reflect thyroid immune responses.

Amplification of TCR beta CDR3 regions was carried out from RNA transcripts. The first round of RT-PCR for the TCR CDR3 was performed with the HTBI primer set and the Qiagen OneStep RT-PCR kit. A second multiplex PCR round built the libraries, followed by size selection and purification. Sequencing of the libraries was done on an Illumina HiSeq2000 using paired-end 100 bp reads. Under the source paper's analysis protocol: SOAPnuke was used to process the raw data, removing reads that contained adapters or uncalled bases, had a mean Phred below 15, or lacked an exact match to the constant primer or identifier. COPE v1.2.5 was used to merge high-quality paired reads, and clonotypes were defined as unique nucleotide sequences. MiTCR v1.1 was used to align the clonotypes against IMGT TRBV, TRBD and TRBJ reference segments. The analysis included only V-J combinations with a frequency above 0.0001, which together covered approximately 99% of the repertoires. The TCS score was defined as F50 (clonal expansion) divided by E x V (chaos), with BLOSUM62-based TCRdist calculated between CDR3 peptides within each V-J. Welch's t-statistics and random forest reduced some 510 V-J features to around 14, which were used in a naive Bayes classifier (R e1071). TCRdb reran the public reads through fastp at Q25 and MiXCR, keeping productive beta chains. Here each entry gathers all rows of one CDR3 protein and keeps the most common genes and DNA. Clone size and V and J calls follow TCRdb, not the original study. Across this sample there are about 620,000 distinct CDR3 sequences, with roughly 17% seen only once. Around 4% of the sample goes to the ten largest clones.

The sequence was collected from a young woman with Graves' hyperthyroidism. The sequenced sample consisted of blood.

The DNA sequence is as follows: TGCGCCAGCAGGCCCGGGACATCGAACACCGGGGAGCTGTTTTTT. Its translation is CASRPGTSNTGELFF. Recombination connected TRBV5-1 to TRBJ2-2; possibly the D gene is TRBD1, per 6 matching bases. V and J lose 5 bases and 0 bases, and a span of 11 bases separates them. Including the terminal cysteine and phenylalanine, the CDR3 comprises 15 residues. Just the 45-base CDR3 DNA is kept, in frame starting at base 1. CDR1 SGHRS and CDR2 YFSETQ were looked up in the germline V gene.